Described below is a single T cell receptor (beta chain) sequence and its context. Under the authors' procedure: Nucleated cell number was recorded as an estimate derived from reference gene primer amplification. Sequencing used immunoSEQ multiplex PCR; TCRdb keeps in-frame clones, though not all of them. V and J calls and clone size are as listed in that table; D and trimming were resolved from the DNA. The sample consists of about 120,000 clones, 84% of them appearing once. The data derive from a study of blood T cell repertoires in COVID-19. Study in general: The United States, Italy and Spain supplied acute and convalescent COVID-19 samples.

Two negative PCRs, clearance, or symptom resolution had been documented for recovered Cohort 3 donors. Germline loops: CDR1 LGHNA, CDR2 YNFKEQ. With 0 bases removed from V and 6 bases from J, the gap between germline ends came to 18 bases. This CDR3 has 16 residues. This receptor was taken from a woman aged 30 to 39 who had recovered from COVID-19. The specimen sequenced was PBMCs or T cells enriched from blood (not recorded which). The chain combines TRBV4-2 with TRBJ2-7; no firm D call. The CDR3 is CASSQDLAGTLLEQYF. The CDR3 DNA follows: TGTGCCAGCAGCCAAGATCTTGCTGGCACCCTCCTCGAGCAGTACTTC.